This TCR beta chain was obtained from a study of beta chain features in type 1 diabetes (dated by TCRdb to the late 2010s). In the study overall: No differences in mean age, gender distribution, total cell number or subset yield were found between patients and healthy donors. A total of roughly 98,000,000 sorted cells were examined across all samples, and RNA yield correlated strongly with the number of cells per subset. In the study, TCRB repertoires of sorted circulating CD4+ T cell subsets from recently diagnosed type 1 diabetes patients were compared with those of matched healthy donors. Whereas all 30 or so donors provided naive and central memory subsets, regulatory and stem cell-like memory subsets were isolated from just 8 patients and roughly 8 healthy donors. Study-level results and caveats: Fewer insertions and more nucleotide deletions at VDJ recombination sites were observed in patients with type 1 diabetes, implying thymic rearrangement abnormalities. Naive, central memory and regulatory TCRB repertoires appeared more similar among patients than among healthy donors. HLA sub-analyses involved small numbers of individuals, so any influence of HLA type on TCRB rearrangement remained unresolved. Shorter templates might have been favored by PCR, but patient and control samples were amplified and corrected together, so both groups would have been affected equally by any skew. Because cDNA rather than genomic DNA was sequenced, highly expressing activated cells could have been over-represented, although no difference in activation and CD3 levels was found between groups. In all four CD4+ subsets, TCRB CDR3 length was moderately but significantly shorter in type 1 diabetes patients.

The sample holds a few counts of this clone. Its antigen target is currently unknown. No much larger clone is present one base from it, and per-base qualities are unavailable. A single peripheral blood draw of about 116 mL on average was collected from each donor into heparinised tubes. A BD FACSAria II and a panel including CD45RO, CCR7, CD25, CD127, CD95 and CD27 were used to sort naive, central memory, regulatory and stem cell-like memory CD4+ T cells. All sorted populations exceeded 95% purity. PBMCs were separated immediately by Lymphoprep density gradient centrifugation and were stained directly, without being cultured. Samples were stained and sorted in pairs, with one healthy donor and one patient per experiment, so that batch effects were minimized. The High Capacity cDNA Reverse Transcription Kit was used to reverse transcribe all of the isolated RNA, meaning that expressed TCRB transcripts were what got sequenced. Naive, central memory and regulatory T cell samples underwent deep immunoSEQ sequencing, averaging roughly 3.3 million total reads per sample. After sorted cells were lysed in RLT buffer, RNA was extracted with DNase-treated RNeasy Micro or Mini kits, with the choice depending on cell number. Each cell subset was processed on its own to prevent cross-contamination, while patient and healthy donor samples were processed together. TCRB sequences were amplified from cDNA with the immunoSEQ multiplex PCR, producing 87-bp fragments spanning the CDR3 region. Sequencing of the amplicons was done on the Illumina HiSeq platform. As for the authors' bioinformatics: Synthetic template baselines were used to correct PCR bias computationally, reads within Hamming distance 2 were collapsed together, and singletons that could not be merged were discarded. Reads were aligned to IMGT to assign V, D and J genes, CDR3 length, and insertions or deletions at six rearrangement sites. Within each subset, clonotype counts were normalized to the number of sorted cells before true diversity and Gini coefficients were calculated with the tcR R package. The overlap coefficient, calculated on TCRB nucleotide sequences, was used to quantify repertoire sharing. Out-of-frame TCRB sequences from naive cells were analyzed to stand in for the pre-selection repertoire. As stored in TCRdb, this immuneACCESS dataset retains in-frame rearrangements with V and J assigned. A fraction of the clones does not appear; measured against another copy, unresolved V genes explain less than half of the discrepancy, and the remainder lacks a known reason. V and J calls and clone size are copied from that table; D and trimming were computed from the DNA. The sample table records about 250,000 clones; approximately 10% of these occur just once. The ten largest clonotypes hold more than 0.015% of the sample.

Per the germline V gene, SGDLS is the CDR1 and YYNGEE is the CDR2. From V the trimming removes 3 bases and from J it removes 3 bases, while the gene matches leave 8 bases of the junction unaccounted for. The CDR3 holds 16 amino acids from the cysteine to the phenylalanine. Just CDR3 DNA is preserved here, 48 bases in frame from base 1. Sequenced: naive CD4+ T cells from blood. In light of the paper, this sample's cell subset or site label describes: true naive CD4+ T cells. The chain was built from TRBV9 and TRBJ2-2, with TRBD2 identical over 7 junction bases. This receptor was identified in a man between 25 and 39 years old with type 1 diabetes. The nucleotides read TGTGCCAGCAGCGCGCGGGGACTACCGGACACCGGGGAGCTGTTTTTT. Translated, it gives CASSARGLPDTGELFF. The full variable domain, completed from the reference TRBV9 and TRBJ2-2 proteins outside the CDR3, reads DSGVTQTPKHLITATGQRVTLRCSPRSGDLSVYWYQQSLDQGLQFLIQYYNGEERAKGNILERFSAQQFPDLHSELNLSSLELGDSALYFCASSARGLPDTGELFFGEGSRLTVL.